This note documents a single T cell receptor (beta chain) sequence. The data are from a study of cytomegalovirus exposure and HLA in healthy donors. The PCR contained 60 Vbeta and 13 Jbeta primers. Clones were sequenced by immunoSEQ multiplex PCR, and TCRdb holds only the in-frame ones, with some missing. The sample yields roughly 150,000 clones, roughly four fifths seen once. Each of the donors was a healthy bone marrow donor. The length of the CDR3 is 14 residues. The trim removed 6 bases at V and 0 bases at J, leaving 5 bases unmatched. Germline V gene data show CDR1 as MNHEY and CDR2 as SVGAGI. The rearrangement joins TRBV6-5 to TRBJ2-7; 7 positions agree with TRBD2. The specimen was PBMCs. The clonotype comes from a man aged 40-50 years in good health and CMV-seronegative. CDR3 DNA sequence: TGTGCCAGCAGGCCAGCGGGACTCTCCTACGAGCAGTACGTC. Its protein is CASRPAGLSYEQYV.